This TCR beta chain was sequenced for a study of blood T cell repertoires in COVID-19. On the study more broadly: Samples representing acute and convalescent COVID-19 were sourced from the United States, Italy and Spain. The analysed material was cDNA or gDNA that came from T cells, B-cell-depleted T cells, or PBMCs.

V lost 6 bases to trimming and J lost 6 bases; unmatched junction nucleotides: 8. The CDR3 is 14 residues long. Germline V gene data show CDR1 as MNHEY and CDR2 as SVGAGI. Donors were grouped by their self-reported clinical history. Per the original methods: Reference gene primer amplification gave nucleated cell count estimates. The method was immunoSEQ multiplex PCR; TCRdb's version includes in-frame clones alone and lacks a portion of them. That table gives V, J and clone size, and the DNA gave D and trimming. The data show some 240,000 clones, approximately 83% seen once. This chain uses TRBV6-5 with TRBJ1-1; 9 nucleotides match TRBD1. The source material was PBMCs or T cells enriched from blood (not recorded which). The receptor was derived from a woman aged 40 to 50 with acute COVID-19. The CDR3 DNA reads as TGTGCCAGCAGCTTAACAGGGGGCGGGGCTGAAGCTTTCTTT. Translating gives CASSLTGGGAEAFF.